This paragraph covers one T cell receptor (beta chain) sequence. V lost 0 bases to trimming and J lost 10 bases, with 7 bases between them. Germline V CDR1 and CDR2: LGHDT, YNNKEL (reference sequence). CDR3 length: 12 amino acids. This specimen comes from a study of CD8 T cells in Susac syndrome. When the RNA was reverse transcribed, random hexamers were used with an input of 0.5 to 1 ug. Multiplex immunoSEQ PCR targeted 54 Vbeta and 13 Jbeta TCR beta segments. MiXCR was run by TCRdb on the immunoSEQ multiplex PCR reads, yielding one entry per CDR3 protein. The sample carries 250,000 to 350,000 distinct CDR3 sequences, 85% recorded once. The CD8+ and CD4+ T cells were isolated magnetically using a negative isolation approach, whereas the TEMRA cells were enriched by FACS.

The sample taken for sequencing was CD8+ T cells from PBMCs. This TCR came from a human donor with multiple sclerosis. This chain links TRBV3-1 with TRBJ2-1; D remains unclear. CDR3 sequence reads: CASSQERAEQFF. The CDR3 DNA follows: TGTGCCAGCAGCCAAGAACGGGCGGAGCAGTTCTTC.